This TCR beta chain was recorded in a study of shared clonotypes between healthy human individuals (dated by TCRdb to about 2020). With respect to the entire study: The cohort included three men and a couple of women between 18 and 49 years of age. For each donor, three plates each were used for CD4 naive and CD4 memory, two plates were used for CD8 naive, and one plate was used for CD8 memory. To estimate repertoire size and how much clonotypes are shared between individuals, the study performed deep sequencing of blood TCR repertoires from a few healthy adults. To increase sequencing depth and limit assay-specific biases, different laboratories used diverse techniques to prepare libraries and sequence TCR repertoires. Per donor, leukapheresis produced somewhere between about 0.94 and 10 billion PBMCs.

The donors were healthy, HIV-negative adults who had no recently reported acute infections or vaccinations. Every donor was a Caucasian adult residing in Nashville, Tennessee, USA. CD4+ T cells were enriched by magnetic negative selection; naive cells were then positively selected on CD45RA, and the negative fraction formed the memory subset. Blood was obtained by leukapheresis, after which PBMCs were separated by Ficoll-Histopaque density gradient centrifugation and cryopreserved in liquid nitrogen vapor phase. Purity and quantity of every magnetically sorted T cell population were checked by analytical flow cytometry. Genomic DNA was isolated from every sorted fraction and measured by UV absorbance on a Nanodrop 2000c. Concerning this clone: The antigen it binds to is not known. No base qualities exist here, and no much larger clone lies one base off it.

TCR CDR3 regions were amplified from genomic DNA by multiplex PCR using the deep immunoSEQ assay. For each cell subset, the extracted genomic DNA was distributed evenly across all wells of several immunoSEQ 96-well plates, and each plate served as one replicate. Each replicate PCR for sorted subsets received about 0.2 ug genomic DNA, equal to 28,000 or so T cell genomes. The purified libraries were quantified using a Qubit 3.0 fluorometer, sized with a Bioanalyzer 2100, and then quantified again using the KAPA Library Quantification kit. A separate single-read 150-cycle Illumina NextSeq 550 flow cell was used to sequence each immunoSEQ 96-well plate. Regarding the original processing steps: Because the immunoSEQ output held only junctional sequences and lacked quality scores, the filtering could not match the filtering applied to full-length reads. Sequences were annotated with PyIR, a Python wrapper for IgBLAST v1.9, and V/J genes and CDR3 were assigned using IMGT germline references. Reads were filtered out if the reads had weak V/J assignments (E-value above 1e-6), no CDR3, stop codons, out-of-frame junctions, or ambiguous translated residues. V3J clonotypes were defined as sequences sharing the same inferred V gene, J gene, and CDR3 amino acid sequence. Percentage overlap between repertoires was calculated by dividing the number of shared unique clonotypes by the size of the smaller repertoire. Three approaches were used to assess repertoire richness: RTK rarefaction, the Chao1 estimator, and Recon v2.1 estimates of unobserved clonotypes. For all TCRbeta clonotypes obtained by the gDNA method from several donors, generation probabilities were computed with OLGA. Imported from immuneACCESS, the table was reduced by TCRdb to in-frame sequences with V and J called. These copies leave out some clones; in studies compared against another copy, an unresolved V gene accounts for under half, and the cause of the remainder is not known. That table is the source of V, J and clone size, and D and trimming were worked out from the DNA. A total of about 2.3 million clones appear in this sample, 85% to 95% of them only once. The biggest ten clones account for approximately 0.4% of the sample.

Counted from cysteine to phenylalanine, this CDR3 has 15 amino acids. The sequence is cut down to CDR3 DNA, 45 bases in frame from base 1. V drops 1 base and J drops 4 bases, leaving 13 bases in between. Via the germline V gene, CDR1 is MDHEN and CDR2 SYDVKM. General study outcomes and caveats: Sampling was restricted to blood, and TCR repertoires in tissues likely differ from the TCR repertoires found in blood. Incomplete sequencing was indicated by rarefaction of sorted-subset datasets, despite the large sequencing depth. Naive subsets generally had larger estimated clonotype richness than memory subsets did. Pairwise subsampling led to the expectation that sequencing depth would affect the degree of clonotype sharing among donors. Compared with non-shared clonotypes, clonotypes shared by all four sorted-subset donors had higher generation probabilities. Across several donors, roughly 5.1% of naive CD4, roughly 3.5% of naive CD8, roughly 2.2% of memory CD4, and approximately 0.42% of memory CD8 clonotypes were shared. The small number of donors limited the genetic and exposure-history diversity represented.

The chain joins TRBV28 to TRBJ1-1, with an unclear D gene assignment. Material for sequencing was naive CD4+ T cells from PBMCs. What the cell subset or site label conveys for this sample: CD45RA+ positively selected. This TCR derives from a man between 18 and 35 years old in good health. Some clones in this sample may be carry-over from other donors' samples. The bases are TGTGCCAGCAGTTTATTCGGCGGGGTAGGCACTGAAGCTTTCTTT. Its coded protein is CASSLFGGVGTEAFF.